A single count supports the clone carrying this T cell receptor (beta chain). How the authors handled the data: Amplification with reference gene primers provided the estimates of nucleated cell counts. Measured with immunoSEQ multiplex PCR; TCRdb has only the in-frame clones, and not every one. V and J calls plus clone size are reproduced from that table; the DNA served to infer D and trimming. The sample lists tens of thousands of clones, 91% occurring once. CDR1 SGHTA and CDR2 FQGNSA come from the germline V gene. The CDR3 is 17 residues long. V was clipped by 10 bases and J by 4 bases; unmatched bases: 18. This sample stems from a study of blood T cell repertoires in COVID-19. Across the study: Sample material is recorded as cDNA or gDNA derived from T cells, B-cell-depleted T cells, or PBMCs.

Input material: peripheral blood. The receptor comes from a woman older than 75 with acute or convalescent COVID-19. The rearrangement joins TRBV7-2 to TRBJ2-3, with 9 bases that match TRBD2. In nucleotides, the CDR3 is TGTGCCACCGAGCGGGGGGACATACAGTGGGCAGCAGATACGCAGTATTTT. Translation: CATERGDIQWAADTQYF.